The following is a TCR beta chain sequence with its context. Its antigen is not identified. Library preparation (for TCRbeta) was performed with unique molecular identifiers. TCRdb reprocessed the PCR reads via MiXCR and lists one record per CDR3 protein. Of 500,000 to 650,000 distinct CDR3 sequences listed, around 13% were seen once; the top ten hold roughly 2.3%. This specimen comes from a study of T-cell reconstitution after alpha-beta-depleted transplantation in children. Study outcomes and limitations: One year after transplant, T-cell counts and diversity came mostly from newly produced T cells. For some patients, TCRbeta diversity was high at day 60 because of recipient T cells and thymic progenitors that survived. Several hundred expanded graft clones reportedly were the source of alpha-beta T cells about two months after transplant.

This CDR3 is 16 amino acids long. The V and J ends lost 2 bases and 5 bases respectively, with 19 bases between them. Germline V lookup: CDR1 MDHEN, CDR2 SYDVKM. The chain carries TRBV28 and TRBJ2-7, with a weak D call TRBD2 (7 bases). Sequencing was performed on PBMCs, mostly from graft donor cells, taken 360 days after TCRalphabeta/CD19-depleted stem cell transplant. The TCR was taken from a male patient between 5 and 17 years old who had a stem cell transplant for acute myeloid leukemia, so the T cells may come from the graft donor. The DNA for the CDR3 is TGTGCCAGCAGTTTACTCGAGGGGGGGGGAGCGGACGAGCAGTACTTC. Translated, it gives CASSLLEGGGADEQYF.